One T cell receptor beta chain is described in this entry. Its antigen is unidentified. Using its own MiXCR run on the reads, TCRdb lists one record per CDR3 protein. The profile shows some 800,000 distinct CDR3 sequences, 29% of them singletons. The data stem from a study of T cell repertoires in cytomegalovirus infection. Study context: Recently identified HLA-C-restricted CMV epitopes were used, and well-studied HLA-B-restricted CMV epitopes were used as well. It was the public TCR beta signatures that indicated both CMV infection and matching HLA type. Regarding the study as a whole: The study identified carriers of CMV plus the relevant HLA from cumulative public TCR beta family frequency. Across the ex vivo response, the dominant clonotypes were HLA-C-restricted CMV-specific TCR beta clonotypes.

The sample in question was cultured CD8+ T cells from PBMCs, obtained from culture after CMV antigen stimulation. The receptor comes from a human donor in good health (CMV status not recorded). Some clones in this sample may be carry-over from other donors' samples.

CDR3 coding DNA: TGCGCCAGCAGCCAAGCAGGGGGAGGAACCGGGGAGCTGTTTTTT. The encoded protein is CASSQAGGGTGELFF. The chain carries TRBV4-3 and TRBJ2-2, with D possibly matching TRBD1 (7 bases). This CDR3 contains 15 residues. V was trimmed by 1 base and J by 5 bases, leaving 11 bases between them. Germline assignment: CDR1 LGHNA and CDR2 YSLEER.